Sequencing of this T cell receptor beta chain was carried out in a study of OX40 agonist ivuxolimab in advanced cancers. Regarding the complete study: Ivuxolimab was an agonistic, fully human IgG2 monoclonal antibody directed against OX40 (CD134), a costimulatory receptor. Intravenous ivuxolimab was administered to patients every 2 weeks at six dose levels: 0.01, 0.1, 0.3, 1.5, 3 and 10 mg/kg. Among the approximately 50 dose-escalation patients, about 20 had hepatocellular carcinoma, 15 or so melanoma, 9 renal cell carcinoma and 9 head and neck cancer. The dose-escalation cohort was about 87% male with a mean age of approximately 60 years, ranging from roughly 20 to 80. Patients were allowed to have had prior anti-PD-1, anti-PD-L1 or anti-CTLA-4 therapy, and roughly 40% of the dose-escalation patients had previously received checkpoint inhibitors. Three dose-escalation patients achieved partial responses, one with hepatocellular carcinoma and two with cutaneous melanoma. The purpose of peripheral TCRbeta sequencing was to test whether ivuxolimab changed TCR sequence diversity and led to clonal T-cell expansion. The paper describes the monotherapy dose-escalation part (N of about 54 patients) of the phase I trial of ivuxolimab.

To sequence the TCRbeta CDR3 region, genomic DNA was isolated from the sorted cells. TCRbeta CDR3 regions were sequenced using the immunoSEQ Assay. TCRdb took this table from immuneACCESS and kept in-frame rearrangements with V and J called. Such tables lack part of the clones; where checked against another copy, unresolved V genes explain under half of the gap, and the rest is unexplained. The sample table holds 100,000 to 110,000 clones, of which 91% were seen once. Approximately 0.54% of the sample is in the top ten clones. From its cysteine to its phenylalanine, the CDR3 spans 16 amino acids. The only DNA kept is the CDR3, 48 bases in frame from the first base. Via the germline V gene, CDR1 is SGHVS and CDR2 FQNEAQ. V is cut by 4 bases and J by 7 bases, and the space between the germline ends is 19 bases. Patients with a history of autoimmune disease or receiving systemic immunosuppression were excluded from the trial. In every dose cohort, peripheral blood was drawn for TCR sequencing at baseline, cycle 4 day 1, and cycle 7 day 1. The samples were drawn from a first-in-human, open-label, multicenter phase I dose-escalation trial of ivuxolimab. Adults with locally advanced or metastatic melanoma, renal cell, hepatocellular, or head and neck squamous cell carcinoma were enrolled in the trial. Before TCR sequencing, CD4+ and CD8+ T cells were separately sorted from peripheral blood.

Overall results and qualifications from the work: Clonal expansion of both CD4+ and CD8+ blood T cells was observed from baseline to week 6 at doses 0.1 to 3.0 mg/kg. Low levels of normalized T-cell clonal expansion were also seen in some nonresponding patients. In the 0.1-3.0 mg/kg groups, partial responders had among the lowest normalized peripheral clonal expansion, particularly in CD8+ T cells. On average, CD8+ T cells showed more expanded clones than CD4+ T cells after ivuxolimab. The antigen specificity of the peripheral T cells that underwent clonal expansion was not determined.

A note on this clone: Its antigen remains unidentified. Per-base qualities were not stored, and no clone one base away is much larger.

The source was CD4+ or CD8+ T cells sorted from blood, collected in a trial of the OX40 agonist ivuxolimab. The chain was built from TRBV7-8 and TRBJ1-4, and perhaps TRBD1 as D gene, on 5 matching bases. This TCR was recovered from an adult with an advanced solid tumor such as melanoma, head and neck, liver or kidney cancer. CDR3 sequence: CASSSSGTPEGEKLFF. The DNA sequence reads TGTGCCAGCAGCTCATCCGGGACCCCAGAGGGTGAAAAACTGTTTTTT.